This T cell receptor beta chain was recovered during a study of PD-1 blockade in classical Hodgkin lymphoma. Study background: The patients were dosed with nivolumab 3 mg/kg, infused intravenously every 2 weeks.

The CDR3 is made up of 14 amino acids. Germline loops: CDR1 MNHNS, CDR2 SASEGT. J was trimmed by 3 bases and V by 4 bases; bases with no gene match: 3. TCRdb's table, derived via immunoSEQ multiplex PCR, lists solely in-frame clones and lacks some. The sample contains about 49,000 clones, 90% of which appear only once. The time point here: cycle 4 day 1 (C4D1), after five to seven weeks of nivolumab. Relapse was seen in all patients after autologous stem cell transplantation, and brentuximab vedotin exposure was variable. This specimen consisted of peripheral blood mononuclear cells (PBMCs), obtained before the fourth cycle of nivolumab. The J gene is TRBJ1-2, the V gene TRBV6-1; 9 positions agree with TRBD1. The origin of this receptor is a human donor with classical Hodgkin lymphoma. The CDR3 here is CASSVTGGDYGYTF. CDR3 nucleotides: TGTGCCAGCAGTGTTACAGGGGGCGACTATGGCTACACCTTC.